This T cell receptor beta chain was sequenced for a study of blood T cell repertoires in COVID-19. Using immunoSEQ multiplex PCR, the repertoire was profiled, and TCRdb retains in-frame clones only, with some absent. The sample lists approximately 99,000 clones, 80% to 85% occurring once. The V and J ends lost 4 bases and 2 bases respectively, with 12 bases between them. There are 14 residues in the CDR3. Germline V lookup: CDR1 KGHSH, CDR2 LQKENI. Sequenced sample: peripheral blood. The genes are TRBV18 and TRBJ2-7, with D possibly matching TRBD2 (6 bases). The receptor was isolated from a man in his 70s with active or convalescent COVID-19. The CDR3 loop is CASSLSPGAYEQYF. The CDR3 DNA follows: TGTGCCAGCTCACTTTCACCGGGGGCCTACGAGCAGTACTTC.